This is a list of T cell receptor beta chains from one sample in a study of blood T cell repertoires in COVID-19. The table came from immunoSEQ multiplex PCR; TCRdb's copy has only in-frame clones and leaves some out. The profile shows some 13,000 clones, 75% to 90% of them singletons. Input material: peripheral blood. Receptor source: a man older than 75 with acute or convalescent COVID-19. Both conserved end residues are trimmed from each CDR3. A D gene is named only where the DNA matches it firmly.

D: .
V: TRBV24-1
CDR3: ATSDLRGESTDTQY

D: .
V: TRBV9
CDR3: ASSVGNRIGETQY

D: TRBD2
V: TRBV5-1
CDR3: ASSLFAGGQEETQY

D: .
V: TRBV11-3
CDR3: ASSSPGAGDTQY

D: TRBD2
V: TRBV6-5
CDR3: ASSRPGGGYNEQF

D: TRBD2
V: TRBV4-1
CDR3: ASSQTSGASRETQY

D: .
V: TRBV3-1/TRBV3-2
CDR3: ASSSFLGGNSYNEQF

D: .
V: TRBV4-2
CDR3: ASSQDWWGRTGELF

D: .
V: TRBV5-1
CDR3: ASSLSNTEAF

D: TRBD2
V: TRBV5-4
CDR3: ASRETSGGTDTQY

D: TRBD1
V: TRBV2
CDR3: ASSGTVPSNYGYT

D: .
V: TRBV10-3
CDR3: AISVGSSYEQY

D: .
V: TRBV30
CDR3: ACKQGSLSEQY

D: .
V: TRBV11-2
CDR3: ASSLRTDDEQF

D: .
V: TRBV9
CDR3: ASSVVGRGEQY

D: .
V: TRBV6-1
CDR3: ASSEGGSNYGYT

D: .
V: TRBV27
CDR3: ASSFGGKQPQH

D: .
V: TRBV12-3/TRBV12-4
CDR3: ASSFSGTDGYT

D: TRBD1
V: TRBV2
CDR3: ASSTGVVTQY

D: .
V: TRBV2
CDR3: ASLAWRNSYNEQF

D: .
V: TRBV9
CDR3: ASSSGEARIYEQY

D: TRBD2
V: TRBV7-2
CDR3: ASSSNSGGARYEQY

D: TRBD1
V: TRBV24-1
CDR3: ATRGQWGNVGGELF

D: .
V: TRBV7-3
CDR3: ASSSRTLDEQF

D: .
V: TRBV6-5
CDR3: ASRLGQTKNIQY

D: .
V: TRBV7-8
CDR3: ASSWRTATEAF

D: TRBD1
V: TRBV6-5
CDR3: ASSPQGGGSYGYT

D: .
V: TRBV7-9
CDR3: ASSLAQGGYT

D: .
V: TRBV6-5
CDR3: ASTPSSYNEQF

D: .
V: TRBV27
CDR3: ASSRRPSADTQY

D: .
V: TRBV5-6
CDR3: ASSLSPGLVGNEQF

D: .
V: TRBV7-9
CDR3: ASSLGTSGIAF

D: TRBD1
V: TRBV19
CDR3: ATTGTGAFGYGYT